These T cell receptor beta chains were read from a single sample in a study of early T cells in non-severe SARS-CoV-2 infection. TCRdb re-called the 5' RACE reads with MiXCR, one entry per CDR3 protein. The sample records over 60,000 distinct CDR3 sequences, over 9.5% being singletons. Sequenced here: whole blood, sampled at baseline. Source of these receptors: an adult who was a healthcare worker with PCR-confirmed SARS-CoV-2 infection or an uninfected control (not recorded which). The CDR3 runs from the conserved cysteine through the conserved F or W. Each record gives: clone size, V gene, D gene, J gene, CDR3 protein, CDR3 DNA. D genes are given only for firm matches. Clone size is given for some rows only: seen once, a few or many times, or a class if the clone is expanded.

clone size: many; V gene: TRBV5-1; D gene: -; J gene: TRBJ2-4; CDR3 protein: CASSLGGTGLNIQYF; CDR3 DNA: TGCGCCAGCAGCTTGGGTGGGACCGGCTTAAACATTCAGTACTTC
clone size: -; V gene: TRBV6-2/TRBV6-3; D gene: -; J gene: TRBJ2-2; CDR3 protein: CASSYGPSAGELFF; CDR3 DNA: TGTGCCAGCAGTTACGGACCATCGGCCGGGGAGCTGTTTTTT
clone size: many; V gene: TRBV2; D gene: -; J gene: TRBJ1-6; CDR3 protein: CASSESPLPSYNSPLHF; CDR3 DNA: TGTGCCAGCAGTGAATCCCCCCTCCCCAGCTATAATTCACCCCTCCACTTT
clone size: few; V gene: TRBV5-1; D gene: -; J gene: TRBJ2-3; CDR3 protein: CASSLETRRTDTQYF; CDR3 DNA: TGCGCCAGCAGCCTCGAGACGCGACGCACAGATACGCAGTATTTT
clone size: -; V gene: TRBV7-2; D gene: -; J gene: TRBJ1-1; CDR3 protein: CASKGRGNTEAFF; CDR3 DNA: TGTGCCAGCAAGGGCAGGGGTAACACTGAAGCTTTCTTT
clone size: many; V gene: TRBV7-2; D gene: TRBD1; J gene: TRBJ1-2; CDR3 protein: CASSLLPTGRGYTF; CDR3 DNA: TGTGCCAGCAGCTTACTCCCGACAGGGAGAGGCTACACCTTC
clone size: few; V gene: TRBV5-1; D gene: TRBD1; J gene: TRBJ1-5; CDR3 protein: CASSPGQFSNQPQHF; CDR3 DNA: TGCGCCAGCAGCCCGGGACAGTTCAGCAATCAGCCCCAGCATTTT
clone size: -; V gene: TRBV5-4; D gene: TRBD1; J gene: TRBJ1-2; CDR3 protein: CASSSGDRSYDYTF; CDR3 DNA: TGTGCCAGCAGCTCAGGGGACAGATCCTATGACTACACCTTC
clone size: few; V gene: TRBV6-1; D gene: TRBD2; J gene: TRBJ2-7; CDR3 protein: CASSVDFTGLAPQTTYEQYF; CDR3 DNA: TGTGCCAGCAGTGTCGACTTTACCGGACTAGCGCCTCAGACGACCTACGAGCAGTACTTC
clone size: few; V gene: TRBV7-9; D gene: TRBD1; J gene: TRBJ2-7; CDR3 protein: CASSSDRGLYEQYF; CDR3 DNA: TGTGCCAGCAGCTCGGACAGGGGGCTCTACGAGCAGTACTTC
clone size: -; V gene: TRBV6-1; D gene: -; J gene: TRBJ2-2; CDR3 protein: CASSVPFPGELFF; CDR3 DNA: TGTGCCAGCAGTGTTCCCTTTCCCGGGGAGCTGTTTTTT
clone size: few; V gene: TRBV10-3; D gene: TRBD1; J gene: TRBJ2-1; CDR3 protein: CAIKERGTGGEQFF; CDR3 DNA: TGTGCCATCAAAGAGCGGGGGACAGGGGGTGAGCAGTTCTTC
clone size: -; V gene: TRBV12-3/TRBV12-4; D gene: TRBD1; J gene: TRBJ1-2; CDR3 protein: CASSPGQGVGYTF; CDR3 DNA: TGTGCCAGCAGCCCCGGACAGGGCGTTGGCTACACCTTC
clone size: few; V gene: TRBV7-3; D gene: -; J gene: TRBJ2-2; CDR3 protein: CASSSSGAGELFF; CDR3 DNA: TGTGCCAGCAGCTCCTCGGGGGCCGGGGAGCTGTTTTTT
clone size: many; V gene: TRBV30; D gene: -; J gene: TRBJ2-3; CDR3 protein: CAWQGFSDTQYF; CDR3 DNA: TGTGCCTGGCAGGGTTTCTCAGATACGCAGTATTTT
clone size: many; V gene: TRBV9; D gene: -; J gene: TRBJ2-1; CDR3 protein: CASSSRDGASYNEQFF; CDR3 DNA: TGTGCCAGCAGCTCCCGGGACGGAGCCTCCTACAATGAGCAGTTCTTC
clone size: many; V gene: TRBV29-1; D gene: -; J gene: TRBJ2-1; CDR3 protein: CSGVAGGNNEQFF; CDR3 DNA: TGCAGTGGTGTGGCAGGGGGGAACAATGAGCAGTTCTTC
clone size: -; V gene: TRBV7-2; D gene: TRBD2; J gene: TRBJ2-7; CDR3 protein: CASSLAASGRYEQYF; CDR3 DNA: TGTGCCAGCAGCTTAGCGGCTAGCGGGCGCTACGAGCAGTACTTC
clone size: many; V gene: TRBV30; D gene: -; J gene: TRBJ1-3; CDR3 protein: CAWSVNGNTIYF; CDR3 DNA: TGTGCCTGGAGTGTGAATGGAAACACCATATATTTT
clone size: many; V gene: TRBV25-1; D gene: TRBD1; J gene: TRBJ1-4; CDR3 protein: CASSPGTVTEKLFF; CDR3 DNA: TGTGCCAGCAGTCCCGGGACAGTTACTGAAAAACTGTTTTTT
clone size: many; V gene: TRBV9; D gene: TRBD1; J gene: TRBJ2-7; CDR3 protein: CASTPGTGTYEQYF; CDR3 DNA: TGTGCCAGCACCCCCGGGACAGGGACCTACGAGCAGTACTTC
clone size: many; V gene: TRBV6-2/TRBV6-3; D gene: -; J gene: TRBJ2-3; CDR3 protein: CASSYVRTQPRSDTQYF; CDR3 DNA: TGTGCCAGCAGTTACGTTCGGACTCAGCCAAGATCAGATACGCAGTATTTT
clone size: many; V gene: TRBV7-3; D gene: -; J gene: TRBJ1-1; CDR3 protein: CASSSQMNTEAFF; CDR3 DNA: TGTGCCAGCAGCTCACAAATGAACACTGAAGCTTTCTTT
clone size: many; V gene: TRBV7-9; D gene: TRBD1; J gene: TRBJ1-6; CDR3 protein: CASSPGTGGNSPLHF; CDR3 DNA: TGTGCCAGCAGCCCGGGGACAGGGGGGAATTCACCCCTCCACTTT
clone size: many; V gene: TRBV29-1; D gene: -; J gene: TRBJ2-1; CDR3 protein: CSGLVSYNEQFF; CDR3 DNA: TGCAGCGGACTGGTCTCCTACAATGAGCAGTTCTTC
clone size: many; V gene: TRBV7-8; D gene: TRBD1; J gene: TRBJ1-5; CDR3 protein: CASSRMAGQSMEPQHF; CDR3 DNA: TGTGCCAGCAGCCGTATGGCGGGACAGAGCATGGAGCCCCAGCATTTT
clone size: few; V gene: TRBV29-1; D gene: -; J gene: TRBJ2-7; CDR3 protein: CSGYKGGEQYF; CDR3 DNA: TGCAGCGGTTATAAGGGTGGCGAGCAGTACTTC